This T cell receptor (beta chain) was sequenced during a study of blood T cell repertoires in COVID-19. Across the whole study: COVID-19 samples collected from the United States, Italy and Spain covered acute and convalescent phases. Sample material is recorded as cDNA or gDNA derived from T cells, B-cell-depleted T cells, or PBMCs.

In the original workflow: Estimation of nucleated cell counts was performed using reference gene primer amplification. This table comes from immunoSEQ multiplex PCR, and its TCRdb copy is limited to in-frame clones, with some not included. D and trimming were read from the DNA, whereas the V and J calls and clone size are those reported in that table. The table records roughly 93,000 clones, roughly 80% of them present only once. The V gene's germline CDR1 is SGDLS and CDR2 YYNGEE. The CDR3 length is 11 residues. Trimming took off 0 bases at V and 8 bases at J, with 3 bases between the two ends. The chain joins TRBV9 to TRBJ2-1, with D uncertain. Sequenced material: peripheral blood. The source of this sequence is a woman over 75 with acute or convalescent COVID-19. In DNA, the CDR3 is TGTGCCAGCAGCGTAGCCGATGAGCAGTTCTTC. Translation gives CASSVADEQFF.